Below, one T cell receptor beta chain is given with its context. Its antigen remains unidentified. Each CDR3 protein is one row after TCRdb ran MiXCR on the reads. The top ten clones hold approximately 18% of a sample with 680,000 or so distinct CDR3 sequences, around 31% of them seen once. Germline V gene data show CDR1 as SGHAT and CDR2 as FQNNGV. V gave up 4 bases and J gave up 5 bases; unmatched junction bases: 4. The CDR3 runs 14 residues. This sample is part of a study of T cell repertoires in cytomegalovirus infection. This sequence originates from a human donor in good health (CMV status not recorded). Some clones in this sample may be carry-over from other donors' samples. The chain employs TRBV11-2 and TRBJ2-5, with 10 bases identical to TRBD2. The sequencing used cultured PBMCs, collected from culture after CMV antigen stimulation. CDR3 in DNA: TGTGCCAGCAGCTCACTAGCGGGGTCCGAGACCCAGTACTTC. It codes for CASSSLAGSETQYF.